The 9 T cell receptor beta chains below come from one sample, sequenced in a study of blood T cell repertoires in COVID-19. The assay was immunoSEQ multiplex PCR, and TCRdb's table has in-frame clones only and misses some. The table has approximately 83,000 clones, around four fifths seen once. The source material was peripheral blood. Receptors originate from a man aged 45-65 years with acute or convalescent COVID-19.

The gene calls are TRBV30 and TRBJ2-7, with 7 bases identical to TRBD2. This CDR3 is 15 amino acids long. CDR1 GTSNPN and CDR2 SVGIG come from the germline V gene (reference sequence). After removal of 2 bases from V and 1 base from J, the junction contained 8 bases not matched to a gene. CDR3 in DNA: TGTGCCTGGAGTCCATGGGGGGGACTTTCCTACGAGCAGTACTTC. Amino acids: CAWSPWGGLSYEQYF. Filled out from reference TRBV30 and TRBJ2-7, the complete variable domain reads SQTIHQWPATLVQPVGSPLSLECTVEGTSNPNLYWYRQAAGRGLQLLFYSVGIGQISSEVPQNLSASRPQDRQFILSSKKLLLSDSGFYLCAWSPWGGLSYEQYFGPGTRLTVT.

This clone came up a few times. The chain is built from TRBV5-1 and TRBJ1-6; perhaps TRBD1 as D (5 bases). Deletions cut 4 bases from V and 10 bases from J, with 18 bases between. Germline V gives CDR1 SGHRS, CDR2 YFSETQ. The CDR3 is 15 residues long. Written as DNA, the CDR3 is TGCGCCAGCAGCCGGGGGGACGGGGACTACTCACCCCTCCACTTT. Its translation: CASSRGDGDYSPLHF.

Here the CDR3 reads CASRTGRSSYNEQFF. CDR3 nucleotide sequence: TGTGCCAGCAGGACAGGGAGGAGCTCCTACAATGAGCAGTTCTTC. The chain carries TRBV27 and TRBJ2-1; tentative D call: TRBD1 (7 bases). Trimming left V 6 bases short and J 0 bases short, with 12 bases between. The CDR3 has 15 amino acids. CDR1 is MNHEY and CDR2 is SMNVEV in the germline V gene (reference sequence).

The genes are TRBV18 and TRBJ1-2, with 7 positions matching TRBD1. Germline V lookup: CDR1 KGHSH, CDR2 LQKENI. V gave up 1 base and J gave up 2 bases; unmatched junction bases: 7. This CDR3 comprises 16 residues. This CDR3 reads CASSPQEGGENYGYTF. DNA of the CDR3: TGTGCCAGCTCACCACAAGAAGGGGGCGAAAACTATGGCTACACCTTC. The complete variable domain, with remaining parts taken from reference TRBV18 and TRBJ1-2, reads NAGVMQNPRHLVRRRGQEARLRCSPMKGHSHVYWYRQLPEEGLKFMVYLQKENIIDESGMPKERFSAEFPKEGPSILRIQQVVRGDSAAYFCASSPQEGGENYGYTFGSGTRLTVV.

The chain has TRBV7-2 and TRBJ2-1; tentatively, D is TRBD2 (5 bases). Germline-derived CDR1 and CDR2 are SGHTA and FQGNSA. The CDR3 sequence is 12 residues long. V lost 5 bases and J lost 10, with 12 bases in between. The CDR3 spells CASSPRTGEQFF. The CDR3 region has the DNA TGTGCCAGCAGCCCCCGGACGGGGGAGCAGTTCTTC.

This chain joins TRBV19 and TRBJ2-3; 9 bases line up with TRBD2. This CDR3 has 15 residues. CDR1 and CDR2 (germline): LNHDA, SQIVND (reference sequence). The V and J ends lost 5 bases and 5 bases, in that order; junction bases with no gene match: 8. The DNA of the CDR3 is TGTGCCAGTAGTTCCCGCTCGACTAGCGGAGATACGCAGTATTTT. It yields the protein CASSSRSTSGDTQYF.

The V and J genes are TRBV19 and TRBJ2-1; 10 bases agree with TRBD2. The CDR3 is 16 amino acids. Germline V gene sequence: CDR1 LNHDA, CDR2 SQIVND (reference sequence). The J segment lost 4 bases and the V segment lost 5 bases, leaving 8 bases of the junction unmatched. The CDR3 spells CASSPVSSGGYNEQFF. In DNA, the CDR3 is TGTGCCAGTAGTCCAGTATCTAGCGGGGGTTACAATGAGCAGTTCTTC.

V and J are TRBV19 and TRBJ2-7; TRBD1 agrees at 10 bases. The germline V gene encodes CDR1 LNHDA and CDR2 SQIVND (reference sequence). The CDR3 is 15 amino acids. The J segment lost 2 bases and the V segment lost 5 bases, leaving 6 bases of the junction unmatched. The CDR3 nucleotides read TGTGCCAGTAGTTCGGGGACAGGGGCGACCTACGAGCAGTACTTC. Protein: CASSSGTGATYEQYF.

This clone was recorded once. The genes are TRBV21-1 and TRBJ2-3; no check of the table's D call, TRBD2, against the DNA was made. TRBV21-1 is labeled a pseudogene. The CDR3 totals 14 residues. CDR3 protein: CASTSRGSTDTQYF. In DNA, the CDR3 is TGTGCCAGCACATCTCGAGGTAGCACAGATACGCAGTATTTT.